The entry that follows covers one T cell receptor (beta chain) sequence. No antigen is known for it. The data were obtained in a study of T cell responses to AZD1222 COVID-19 vaccine. The V end was cut by 0 bases, the J end by 15 bases, with 15 bases between. Germline CDR1 SGHTA, CDR2 FQGNSA. The CDR3 has 13 amino acids. Broader study findings: Spike-specific TCR breadth and depth went up after people got two AZD1222 doses. Among the donors, most were white British and more were female, and clonal diversity was possibly underestimated. Recipients of AZD1222 seropositive at baseline numbered only 6 or 7.

Profiled with immunoSEQ multiplex PCR; TCRdb holds only in-frame clones, not every one. The top ten clones hold roughly 29% of a sample with approximately 84,000 clones, 75% to 90% of them seen once. The source of this sequence is an adult in good health. The specimen comprised peripheral blood, sampled on day 0 of AZD1222 vaccination. The rearrangement uses TRBV7-2 and TRBJ1-5, with unresolved D. The CDR3 nucleotides are TGTGCCAGCAGCTTAGCGCAGGAAGGGTTAAGGCATTTT. Its protein is CASSLAQEGLRHF.